The 15 T cell receptor beta chains reported below all come from one sample, sequenced in a study of response to subunit inactivated influenza vaccine. From the RT-PCR reads, TCRdb called clonotypes with MiXCR, one entry per CDR3 protein. Counted here are approximately 700,000 distinct CDR3 sequences, 15% to 18% occurring once; the ten biggest clones make up 11%. The sequencing used PBMCs from blood, collected roughly 13 days after vaccination. These receptors were obtained from a man aged 45-65 years who received an inactivated influenza vaccine.

This clonotype occurred a few times. The J gene is TRBJ2-2, the V gene TRBV28; 9 positions match TRBD1. V lost 7 bases and J lost 7; bases outside the gene matches: 16. CDR1 and CDR2 from the germline V gene are MDHEN and SYDVKM. The CDR3 totals 17 residues. Here the CDR3 reads CASTVPPGQGRGGELFF. DNA of the CDR3: TGTGCCAGCACCGTACCCCCGGGACAGGGACGTGGCGGGGAGCTGTTTTTT.

This clonotype was seen at least ten times. The chain joins TRBV7-6 to TRBJ2-7; 11 bases fit TRBD2. The CDR3 has 16 residues. Germline CDR1 and CDR2: SGHVS and FNYEAQ. With 2 bases clipped from V and 7 bases from J, the junction kept 10 bases outside the gene matches. DNA of the CDR3: TGTGCCAGCAGCTTATACGTAGCGGGAGGGTCGGGGGAGCAGTACTTC. It translates to CASSLYVAGGSGEQYF.

In this sample, this clonotype turned up a few times. The genes are TRBV5-6 and TRBJ2-2, with TRBD1 identical over 8 bases. The CDR3 is made up of 15 amino acids. Germline-derived CDR1 and CDR2 are SGHDT and YYEEEE. V was pared by 4 bases and J by 4 bases, with 6 bases of the junction left unmatched. The CDR3 region is CASSLDRGGTGELFF. In DNA, the CDR3 is TGTGCCAGCAGCCTCGACAGGGGCGGCACCGGGGAGCTGTTTTTT.

In its sample, this clonotype was seen a few times. V is TRBV6-5 and J is TRBJ1-6; D might be TRBD1 (6 bases). Germline V gene lookup returns CDR1 MNHEY and CDR2 SVGAGI. Trimming took 2 bases from V and 9 from J, leaving 17 bases between them. The CDR3 runs to 16 residues. DNA of the CDR3: TGTGCCAGCAGTTACCGATCCCGGACAGCCGGTTCACCCCTCCACTTT. Translated: CASSYRSRTAGSPLHF.

The genes are TRBV10-3 and TRBJ2-7; D might be TRBD1 or TRBD2, each matching 7 bases. This CDR3 is 11 amino acids long. Trimming left V 11 bases short and J 3 bases short, with 11 bases between. CDR1 is ENHRY, CDR2 SYGVKD, per germline. The CDR3 sequence is CAAGDSYEQYF. DNA of the CDR3: TGTGCCGCGGGGGACAGCTACGAGCAGTACTTC.

This clonotype showed up just a few times. The chain joins TRBV20-1 to TRBJ2-5; D is unresolved. This CDR3 contains 13 residues. V was trimmed by 0 bases and J by 2 bases, leaving 7 bases between them. Germline V gene sequence: CDR1 DFQATT, CDR2 SNEGSKA (reference sequence). For the CDR3, the DNA is TGCAGTGCTAGAGATGGCAGACAAGAGACCCAGTACTTC. Residues: CSARDGRQETQYF.

The genes are TRBV28 and TRBJ2-5; no firm D call. The germline gives CDR1 MDHEN, CDR2 SYDVKM. The germline V and J ends were trimmed by 2 bases and 7 bases, with 14 bases remaining between them. The CDR3 runs to 14 residues. The CDR3 nucleotides read TGTGCCAGCAGTTTAACGGGTCTGACACGGACCCAGTACTTC. Protein product: CASSLTGLTRTQYF.

This clonotype showed up many times. J is TRBJ1-5 and V is TRBV29-1; unclear D gene. Germline CDR1 SQVTM, CDR2 ANQGSEA. This CDR3 region has 13 residues. V was cut by 2 bases and J by 5 bases, with 10 bases left in between. DNA of the CDR3: TGCAGCGTTGAATGGGCAGAGGATCAGCCCCAGCATTTT. Translated: CSVEWAEDQPQHF.

This clonotype was recorded a few times. V is TRBV12-3 or TRBV12-4 and J is TRBJ2-5; perhaps TRBD1 as D (6 bases). The CDR3 has 17 amino acids. V lost 7 bases, J lost 1 base, and 22 bases lay in between. In DNA form, the CDR3 reads TGTGCCAGCACCTCGGTCCTAGGGGACAATGGCCAAGAGACCCAGTACTTC. It is translated as CASTSVLGDNGQETQYF.

In its sample, this clonotype was seen a few times. V is TRBV18 and J is TRBJ2-7; tentatively, D is TRBD2 (6 bases). The V gene's germline CDR1 is KGHSH and CDR2 LQKENI. V was shortened by 2 bases and J by 5 bases, with 7 bases between the two germline ends. CDR3 size: 12 residues. The CDR3 DNA sequence: TGTGCCAGCTCACCAGGGAGGAACGAGCAGTACTTC. Protein product: CASSPGRNEQYF.

In nucleotides, the CDR3 is TGCAGTGCTAGGACTAGCGGGGGGAAGCACACCACTAATACGCAGTATTTT. Protein sequence: CSARTSGGKHTTNTQYF. This chain connects TRBV20-1 to TRBJ2-3, with 13 positions matching TRBD2. CDR1 and CDR2 (germline): DFQATT, SNEGSKA (reference sequence). This CDR3 has 17 residues. With 3 bases clipped from V and 7 bases from J, the junction kept 13 bases outside the gene matches.

This clonotype has ten or more counts. The chain is built from TRBV6-5 and TRBJ2-5; D ambiguous. The CDR3 covers 14 residues. Germline assignment: CDR1 MNHEY and CDR2 SVGAGI. The V end lost 2 bases, the J end lost 5 bases, and 12 bases lay between the germline ends. CDR3 in amino acids: CASSYLRPGETQYF. The DNA of the CDR3 is TGTGCCAGCAGTTACCTAAGACCTGGGGAGACCCAGTACTTC.

This clonotype turned up a few times. The chain joins TRBV20-1 to TRBJ2-7, with D possibly being TRBD1 or TRBD2 (5 bases each). Germline V gives CDR1 DFQATT, CDR2 SNEGSKA (reference sequence). CDR3 length equals 12 residues. Trimming removed 5 bases at V and 3 bases at J, with 11 bases between. As DNA, the CDR3 is TGCAGTGCTTTCCGGGACCACTACGAGCAGTACTTC. Residues: CSAFRDHYEQYF.

The V gene is TRBV6-5, the J gene TRBJ2-2; D unclear. This CDR3 contains 17 residues. V was clipped by 4 bases and J by 0 bases, with 15 bases between them. The germline CDR1 and CDR2 sequences are MNHEY and SVGAGI. In nucleotides, the CDR3 is TGTGCCAGCAGTTCCCCGGGCCATCTGGCGAACACCGGGGAGCTGTTTTTT. Translation gives CASSSPGHLANTGELFF.

The chain has TRBV11-2 and TRBJ2-1; 7 bases map to TRBD2. Germline values: CDR1 SGHAT, CDR2 FQNNGV. Trimming cost V 5 bases and J 1 base; bases outside gene matches: 20. The CDR3 spans 20 residues. The chain's CDR3 is CASSLTSVGGPSGSYNEQFF. DNA of the CDR3: TGTGCCAGCAGCCTGACTTCAGTGGGAGGGCCTTCGGGTTCCTACAATGAGCAGTTCTTC.